Shown below are 9 T cell receptor beta chains from a single sample sequenced in a study of T cell responses to AZD1222 COVID-19 vaccine. Data came from immunoSEQ multiplex PCR; TCRdb stores just in-frame clones and leaves some out. In the table there are more than 75,000 clones, roughly 85% of which are singletons. Sequenced material: peripheral blood, taken 28 days after the second AZD1222 dose. The receptors here all came from an adult who received the AZD1222 COVID-19 vaccine.

The chain carries TRBV9 and TRBJ1-1, with D perhaps matching TRBD1 (5 bases). Germline V gives CDR1 SGDLS, CDR2 YYNGEE. The CDR3 is 15 amino acids. The V and J ends lost 6 bases and 1 base respectively, with 16 bases between them. DNA of the CDR3: TGTGCCAGCACCAGGTGGGGTGGGGGGAACACTGAAGCTTTCTTT. Amino acids: CASTRWGGGNTEAFF.

The V gene is TRBV4-2, the J gene TRBJ1-4, with D unclear. Per germline, CDR1 LGHNA and CDR2 YNFKEQ. This CDR3 contains 19 residues. The ends were cut back, 0 bases at V and 0 bases at J, with 17 bases in the middle. CDR3 sequence: CASSQEGSPDPATNEKLFF. The CDR3, as DNA: TGTGCCAGCAGCCAAGAGGGCAGCCCTGATCCTGCAACTAATGAAAAACTGTTTTTT.

Only one count was recorded for this clone. The chain joins TRBV7-2 to TRBJ2-7; no clear D gene. The CDR3 totals 18 residues. The germline V gene encodes CDR1 SGHTA and CDR2 FQGNSA. V lost 1 base, J lost 1 base, and 20 bases lay in between. CDR3 sequence reads: CASSLGTPPRYRSYEQYF. For the CDR3, the DNA is TGTGCCAGCAGCTTAGGTACCCCCCCGAGGTATAGATCCTACGAGCAGTACTTC.

The chain joins TRBV2 to TRBJ2-1; TRBD2 agrees at 7 bases. Germline V gene data show CDR1 as SNHLY and CDR2 as FYNNEI. The CDR3 length is 16 residues. V lost 6 bases, J lost 6 bases, and 14 bases stayed unmatched. The CDR3 DNA reads TGTGCCAGCAGGGCCCCAGGCCCTAGCGGAGCCAATGAGCAGTTCTTC. Translated: CASRAPGPSGANEQFF.

This clone has only a few counts. The chain carries TRBV7-9 and TRBJ2-7, with D unclear. The CDR3 has 11 amino acids. With 2 bases removed from V and 7 bases from J, the gap between germline ends came to 6 bases. CDR1 SEHNR and CDR2 FQNEAQ come from the germline V gene (reference sequence). The CDR3 here is CASSLWREQYF. The CDR3 DNA sequence: TGTGCCAGCAGCTTATGGCGGGAGCAGTACTTC.

V usage is TRBV7-9 and J usage is TRBJ1-4; D gene uncertain. Germline CDR1 SEHNR, CDR2 FQNEAQ (reference sequence). V was shortened by 5 bases and J by 1 base, with 8 bases between the two germline ends. The CDR3 extends over 14 amino acids. CDR3 sequence reads: CASSAQRTNEKLFF. In nucleotides, the CDR3 is TGTGCCAGCAGCGCTCAGAGAACTAATGAAAAACTGTTTTTT.

This rearrangement joins TRBV12-3 or TRBV12-4 to TRBJ2-2, with D unclear. The CDR3 sequence is 13 residues long. Between the trimmed V and J ends, which lost 6 bases and 8 bases, there was a span of 13 bases. CDR3 protein: CASSQDRVGELFF. The DNA for the CDR3 is TGTGCCAGCAGCCAAGATCGAGTTGGGGAGCTGTTTTTT.

This clone was recorded once. The CDR3 DNA reads TGTGCCAGCAGCCAAGGGAGACCAAATGCTGAACCCCGCCTATACGAGCAGTACTTC. The encoded protein is CASSQGRPNAEPRLYEQYF. The V gene is TRBV4-2, the J gene TRBJ2-7; unclear D gene. The CDR3 has 19 residues. The V end lost 1 base, the J end lost 4 bases, and 26 bases lay between the germline ends. CDR1 and CDR2 (germline): LGHNA, YNFKEQ.

This chain joins TRBV7-3 and TRBJ1-6; 11 bases are shared with TRBD1. With 4 bases clipped from V and 9 bases from J, the junction kept 5 bases outside the gene matches. Germline CDR1 SGHTA, CDR2 FQGTGA. The CDR3 spans 15 residues. This chain's CDR3 is CASSSRDRGTSPLHF. In nucleotides, the CDR3 is TGTGCCAGCAGCTCTCGGGACAGGGGGACTTCACCCCTCCACTTT.